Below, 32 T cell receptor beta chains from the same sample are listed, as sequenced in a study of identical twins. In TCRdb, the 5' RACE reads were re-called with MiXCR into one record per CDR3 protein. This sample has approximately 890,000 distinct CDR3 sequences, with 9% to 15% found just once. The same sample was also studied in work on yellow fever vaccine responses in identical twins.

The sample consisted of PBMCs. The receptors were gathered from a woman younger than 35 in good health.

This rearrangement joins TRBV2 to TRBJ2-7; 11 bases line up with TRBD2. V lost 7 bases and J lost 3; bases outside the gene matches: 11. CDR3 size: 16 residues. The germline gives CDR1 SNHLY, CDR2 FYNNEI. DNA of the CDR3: TGTGCCAGCACCCCAAGGGGGCTAGCGGGAGGCTACGAGCAGTACTTC. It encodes CASTPRGLAGGYEQYF.

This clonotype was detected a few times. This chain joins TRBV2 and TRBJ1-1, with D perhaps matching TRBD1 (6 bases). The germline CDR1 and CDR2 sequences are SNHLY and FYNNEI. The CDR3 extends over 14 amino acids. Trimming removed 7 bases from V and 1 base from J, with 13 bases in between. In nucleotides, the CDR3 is TGTGCCAGCACTACACAGGGTCAGAACACTGAAGCTTTCTTT. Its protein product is CASTTQGQNTEAFF.

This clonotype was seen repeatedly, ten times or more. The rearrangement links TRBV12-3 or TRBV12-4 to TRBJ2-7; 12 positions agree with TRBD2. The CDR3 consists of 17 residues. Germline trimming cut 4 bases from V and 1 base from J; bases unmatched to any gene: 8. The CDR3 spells CASSSFRLAGVSYEQYF. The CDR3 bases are TGTGCCAGCAGTTCCTTCCGACTAGCGGGAGTATCCTACGAGCAGTACTTC.

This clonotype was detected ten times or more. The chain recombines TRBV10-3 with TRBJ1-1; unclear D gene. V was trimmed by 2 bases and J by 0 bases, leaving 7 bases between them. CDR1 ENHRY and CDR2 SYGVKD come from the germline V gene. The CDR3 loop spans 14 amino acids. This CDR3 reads CAISERELNTEAFF. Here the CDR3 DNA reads TGTGCCATCAGTGAGAGGGAGTTGAACACTGAAGCTTTCTTT.

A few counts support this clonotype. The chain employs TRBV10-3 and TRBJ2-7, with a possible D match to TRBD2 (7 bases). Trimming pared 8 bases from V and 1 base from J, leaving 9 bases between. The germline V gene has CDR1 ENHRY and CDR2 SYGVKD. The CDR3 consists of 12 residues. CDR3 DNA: TGTGCCATCGGGGGGGCTTCCTACGAGCAGTACTTC. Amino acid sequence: CAIGGASYEQYF.

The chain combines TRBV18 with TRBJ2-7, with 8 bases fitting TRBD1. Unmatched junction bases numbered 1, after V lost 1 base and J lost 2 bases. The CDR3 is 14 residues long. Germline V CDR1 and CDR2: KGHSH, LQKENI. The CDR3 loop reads CASSPQQGAYEQYF. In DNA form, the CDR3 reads TGTGCCAGCTCACCACAACAGGGGGCCTACGAGCAGTACTTC.

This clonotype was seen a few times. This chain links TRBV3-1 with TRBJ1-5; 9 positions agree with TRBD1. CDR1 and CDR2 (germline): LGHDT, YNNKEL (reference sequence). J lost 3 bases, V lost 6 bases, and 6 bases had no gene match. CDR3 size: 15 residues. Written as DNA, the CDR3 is TGTGCCAGCAGTCTACAGGGGGCTCCCAATCAGCCCCAGCATTTT. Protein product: CASSLQGAPNQPQHF.

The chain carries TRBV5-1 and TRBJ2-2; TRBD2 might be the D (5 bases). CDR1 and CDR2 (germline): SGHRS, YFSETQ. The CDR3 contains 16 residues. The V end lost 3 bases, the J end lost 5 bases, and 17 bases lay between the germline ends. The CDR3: CASSSTTGFRTGELFF. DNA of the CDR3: TGCGCCAGCAGCTCGACTACGGGGTTTAGGACCGGGGAGCTGTTTTTT.

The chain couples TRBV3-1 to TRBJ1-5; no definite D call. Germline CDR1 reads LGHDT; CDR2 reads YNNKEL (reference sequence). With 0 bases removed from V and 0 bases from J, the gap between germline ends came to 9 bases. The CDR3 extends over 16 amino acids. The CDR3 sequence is CASSQDDGFSNQPQHF. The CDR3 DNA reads TGTGCCAGCAGCCAAGACGACGGATTTAGCAATCAGCCCCAGCATTTT.

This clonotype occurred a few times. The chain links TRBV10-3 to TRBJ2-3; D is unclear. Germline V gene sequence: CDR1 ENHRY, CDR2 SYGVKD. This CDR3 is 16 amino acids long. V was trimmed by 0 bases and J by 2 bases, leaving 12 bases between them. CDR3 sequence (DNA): TGTGCCATCAGTGAGTCGTGGCGAGAACCCACAGATACGCAGTATTTT. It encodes CAISESWREPTDTQYF.

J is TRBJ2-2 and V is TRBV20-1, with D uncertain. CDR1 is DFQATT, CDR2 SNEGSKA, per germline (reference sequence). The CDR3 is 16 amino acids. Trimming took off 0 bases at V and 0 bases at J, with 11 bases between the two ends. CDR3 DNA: TGCAGTGCTAGAGAGGCCTCACGGACGAACACCGGGGAGCTGTTTTTT. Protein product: CSAREASRTNTGELFF.

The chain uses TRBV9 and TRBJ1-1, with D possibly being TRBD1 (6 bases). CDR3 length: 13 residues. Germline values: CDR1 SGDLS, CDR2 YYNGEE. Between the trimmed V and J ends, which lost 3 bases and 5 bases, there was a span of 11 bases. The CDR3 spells CASSATGTTEAFF. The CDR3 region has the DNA TGTGCCAGCAGCGCTACCGGGACAACTGAAGCTTTCTTT.

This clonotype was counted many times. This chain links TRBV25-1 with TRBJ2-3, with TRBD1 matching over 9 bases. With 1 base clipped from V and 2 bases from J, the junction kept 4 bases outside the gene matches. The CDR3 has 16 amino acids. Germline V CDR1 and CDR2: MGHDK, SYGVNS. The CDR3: CASSESGTGNTDTQYF. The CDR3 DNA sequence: TGTGCCAGCAGTGAATCGGGGACAGGGAACACAGATACGCAGTATTTT.

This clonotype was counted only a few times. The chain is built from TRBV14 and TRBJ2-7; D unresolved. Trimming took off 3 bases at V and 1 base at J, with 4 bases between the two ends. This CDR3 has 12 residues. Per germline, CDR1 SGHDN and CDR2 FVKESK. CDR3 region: CASSQISYEQYF. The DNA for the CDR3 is TGTGCCAGCAGCCAGATTTCCTACGAGCAGTACTTC.

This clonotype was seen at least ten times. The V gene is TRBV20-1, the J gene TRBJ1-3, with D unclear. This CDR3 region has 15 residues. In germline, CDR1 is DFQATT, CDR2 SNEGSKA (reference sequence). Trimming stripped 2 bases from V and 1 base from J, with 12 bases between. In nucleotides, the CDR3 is TGCAGTGCTAGACCCCCGGCCTCTTCTGGAAACACCATATATTTT. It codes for CSARPPASSGNTIYF.

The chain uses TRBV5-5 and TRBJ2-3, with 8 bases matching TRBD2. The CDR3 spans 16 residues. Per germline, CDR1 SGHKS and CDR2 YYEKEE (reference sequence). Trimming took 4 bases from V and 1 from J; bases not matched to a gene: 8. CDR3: CASSPDTSGRTDTQYF. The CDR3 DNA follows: TGTGCCAGCAGCCCGGATACTAGCGGCCGCACAGATACGCAGTATTTT.

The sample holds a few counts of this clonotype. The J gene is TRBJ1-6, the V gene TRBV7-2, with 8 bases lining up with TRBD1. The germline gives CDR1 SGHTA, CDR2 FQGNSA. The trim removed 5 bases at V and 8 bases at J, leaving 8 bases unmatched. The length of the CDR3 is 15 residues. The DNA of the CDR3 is TGTGCCAGCAGCCCGACGGGACAGGCCTATTCACCCCTCCACTTT. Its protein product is CASSPTGQAYSPLHF.

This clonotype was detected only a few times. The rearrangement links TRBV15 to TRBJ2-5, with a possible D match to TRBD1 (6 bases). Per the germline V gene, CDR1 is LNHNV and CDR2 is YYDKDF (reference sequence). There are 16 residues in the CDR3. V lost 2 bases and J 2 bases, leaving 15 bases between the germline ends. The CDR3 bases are TGTGCCACCAGCAGACTAGGCAGGGGCCGACAAGAGACCCAGTACTTC. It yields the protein CATSRLGRGRQETQYF.

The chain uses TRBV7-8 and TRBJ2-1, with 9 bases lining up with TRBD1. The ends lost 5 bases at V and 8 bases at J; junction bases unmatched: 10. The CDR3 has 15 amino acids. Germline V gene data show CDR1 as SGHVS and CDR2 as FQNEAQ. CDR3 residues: CASSDRDRVLYEQFF. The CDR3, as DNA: TGTGCCAGCAGCGACCGGGACAGGGTCCTCTATGAGCAGTTCTTC.

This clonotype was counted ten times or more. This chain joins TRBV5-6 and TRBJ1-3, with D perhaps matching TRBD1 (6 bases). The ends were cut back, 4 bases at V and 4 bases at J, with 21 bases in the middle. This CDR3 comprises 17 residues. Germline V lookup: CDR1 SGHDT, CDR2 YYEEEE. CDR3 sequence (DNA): TGTGCCAGCAGCACGGGTACAGGGACATTATCCGGAAACACCATATATTTT. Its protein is CASSTGTGTLSGNTIYF.

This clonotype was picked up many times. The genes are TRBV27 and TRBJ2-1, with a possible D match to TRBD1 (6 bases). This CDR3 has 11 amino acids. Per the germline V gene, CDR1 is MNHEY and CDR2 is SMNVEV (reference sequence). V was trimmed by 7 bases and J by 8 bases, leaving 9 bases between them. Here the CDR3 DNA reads TGTGCCAGCAAATGGGGGCATGAGCAGTTCTTC. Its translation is CASKWGHEQFF.

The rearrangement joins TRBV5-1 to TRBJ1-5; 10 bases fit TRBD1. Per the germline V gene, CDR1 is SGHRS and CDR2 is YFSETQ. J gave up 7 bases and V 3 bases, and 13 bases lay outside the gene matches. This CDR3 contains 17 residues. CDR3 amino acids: CASSSLRDRGWYQPQHF. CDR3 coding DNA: TGCGCCAGCAGCTCGCTCCGGGACAGGGGTTGGTACCAGCCCCAGCATTTT. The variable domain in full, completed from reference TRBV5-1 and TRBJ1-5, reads KAGVTQTPRYLIKTRGQQVTLSCSPISGHRSVSWYQQTPGQGLQFLFEYFSETQRNKGNFPGRFSGRQFSNSRSEMNVSTLELGDSALYLCASSSLRDRGWYQPQHFGDGTRLSIL.

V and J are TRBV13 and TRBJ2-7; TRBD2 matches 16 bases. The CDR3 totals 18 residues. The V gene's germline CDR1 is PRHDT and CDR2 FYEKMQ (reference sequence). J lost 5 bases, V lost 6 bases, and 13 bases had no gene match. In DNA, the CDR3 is TGTGCCAGCAGTTCGGGACTAGCGGGGGGGCTGAGATCGGACGAGCAGTACGTC. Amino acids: CASSSGLAGGLRSDEQYV.

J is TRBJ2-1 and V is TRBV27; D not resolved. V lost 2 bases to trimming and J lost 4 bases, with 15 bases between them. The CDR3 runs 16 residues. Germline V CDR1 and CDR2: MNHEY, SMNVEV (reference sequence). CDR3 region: CASSLDPASWYNEQFF. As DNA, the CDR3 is TGTGCCAGCAGTTTAGATCCCGCTAGTTGGTACAATGAGCAGTTCTTC.

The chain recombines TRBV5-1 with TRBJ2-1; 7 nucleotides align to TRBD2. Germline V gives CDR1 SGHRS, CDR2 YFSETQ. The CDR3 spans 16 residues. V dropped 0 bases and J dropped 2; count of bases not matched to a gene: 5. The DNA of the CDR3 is TGCGCCAGCAGCTTGGATGGACTAGGACCCTACAATGAGCAGTTCTTC. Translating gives CASSLDGLGPYNEQFF. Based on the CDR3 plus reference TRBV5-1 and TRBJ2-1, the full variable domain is KAGVTQTPRYLIKTRGQQVTLSCSPISGHRSVSWYQQTPGQGLQFLFEYFSETQRNKGNFPGRFSGRQFSNSRSEMNVSTLELGDSALYLCASSLDGLGPYNEQFFGPGTRLTVL.

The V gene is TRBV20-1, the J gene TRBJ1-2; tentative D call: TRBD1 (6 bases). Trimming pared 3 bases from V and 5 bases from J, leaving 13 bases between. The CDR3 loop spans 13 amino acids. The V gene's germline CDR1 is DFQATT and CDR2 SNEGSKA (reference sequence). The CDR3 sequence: CSAREDRLYGYTF. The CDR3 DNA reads TGCAGTGCTAGGGAGGACAGATTATATGGCTACACCTTC.

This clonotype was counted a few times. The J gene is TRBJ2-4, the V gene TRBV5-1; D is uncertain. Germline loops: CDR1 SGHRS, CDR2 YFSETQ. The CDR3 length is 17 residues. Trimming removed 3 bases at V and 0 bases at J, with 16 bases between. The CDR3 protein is CASSSAPTTLAKNIQYF. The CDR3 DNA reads TGCGCCAGCAGCTCGGCGCCGACGACCCTAGCCAAAAACATTCAGTACTTC. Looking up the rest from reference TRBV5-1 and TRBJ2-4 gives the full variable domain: KAGVTQTPRYLIKTRGQQVTLSCSPISGHRSVSWYQQTPGQGLQFLFEYFSETQRNKGNFPGRFSGRQFSNSRSEMNVSTLELGDSALYLCASSSAPTTLAKNIQYFGAGTRLSVL.

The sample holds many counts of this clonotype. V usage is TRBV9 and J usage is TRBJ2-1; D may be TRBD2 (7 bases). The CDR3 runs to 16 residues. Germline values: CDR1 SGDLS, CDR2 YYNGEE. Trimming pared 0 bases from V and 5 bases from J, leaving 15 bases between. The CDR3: CASSVGAGQLDNEQFF. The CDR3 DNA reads TGTGCCAGCAGCGTAGGAGCGGGACAATTGGACAATGAGCAGTTCTTC.

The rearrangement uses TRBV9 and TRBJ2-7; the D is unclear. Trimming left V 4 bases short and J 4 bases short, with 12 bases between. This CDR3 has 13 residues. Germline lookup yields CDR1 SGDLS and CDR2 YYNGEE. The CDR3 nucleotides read TGTGCCAGCAGCTGCGCCTGGTCATACGAGCAGTACGTC. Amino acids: CASSCAWSYEQYV.

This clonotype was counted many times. CDR3 residues: CASRGPMNTEAFF. The DNA for the CDR3 is TGTGCCAGCAGGGGGCCCATGAACACTGAAGCTTTCTTT. The chain links TRBV28 to TRBJ1-1, with D perhaps matching TRBD1 (5 bases). The germline V and J ends were trimmed by 6 bases and 0 bases, with 8 bases remaining between them. CDR1 is MDHEN and CDR2 is SYDVKM in the germline V gene. The CDR3 consists of 13 residues.

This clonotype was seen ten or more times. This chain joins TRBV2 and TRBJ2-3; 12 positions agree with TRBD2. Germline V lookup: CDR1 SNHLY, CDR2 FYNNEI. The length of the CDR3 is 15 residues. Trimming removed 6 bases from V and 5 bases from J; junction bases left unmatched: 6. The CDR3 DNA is TGTGCCAGCAGACCTAGCGGGGGGGCCCGAGATACGCAGTATTTT. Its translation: CASRPSGGARDTQYF.

The CDR3 sequence: CSAEDRGSYEQYF. The CDR3 bases are TGCAGTGCTGAGGACAGGGGATCCTACGAGCAGTACTTC. The chain recombines TRBV20-1 with TRBJ2-7; 9 bases are shared with TRBD1. The germline CDR1 and CDR2 sequences are DFQATT and SNEGSKA (reference sequence). V shed 5 bases, J shed 1 base, and the junction held 3 bases outside the gene matches. CDR3 length: 13 residues.